The T cell receptor (beta chain) under discussion was sequenced for a study of blood T cell repertoires in COVID-19. About the study: The analysed material was cDNA or gDNA that came from T cells, B-cell-depleted T cells, or PBMCs.

CDR3 length: 16 amino acids. The germline V and J ends were trimmed by 0 bases and 0 bases, with 11 bases remaining between them. Per germline, CDR1 MNHEY and CDR2 SVGEGT. Assay used: immunoSEQ multiplex PCR; TCRdb lists only in-frame clones, some missing. The table includes roughly 430,000 clones, about 88% detected once. Living in 24 US areas, the participants were between about 18 and 95 years of age. Cohorts were assigned according to the clinical history that participants reported. This clone was picked up one time. The sequence was obtained from a woman aged 18-29 years who had been exposed to COVID-19. The sequenced sample was PBMCs or T cells enriched from blood (not recorded which). This chain connects TRBV6-2 or TRBV6-3 to TRBJ1-2, with unresolved D. The CDR3 nucleotides read TGTGCCAGCAGTTACTCAGGAACAGCAGCTAACTATGGCTACACCTTC. Residues: CASSYSGTAANYGYTF.